The next 9 T cell receptor beta chains were all read from a single sample in a study of blood T cells in healthy people across ages. Primers used in a second PCR of roughly 7 to 12 cycles were a sample-barcoded 5' primer and a J-beta primer mix. MiXCR, applied by TCRdb to the 5' RACE reads, yields one record per CDR3 protein. Counted here are around 940,000 distinct CDR3 sequences, just over 50% occurring once; the ten biggest clones make up over 20%. What was sequenced was blood. The receptors shown here come from a woman aged 60-70 years in good health.

In this sample, this clonotype turned up a few times. The rearrangement joins TRBV20-1 to TRBJ2-7; D uncertain. CDR1 is DFQATT and CDR2 is SNEGSKA in the germline V gene (reference sequence). The ends were cut back, 3 bases at V and 3 bases at J, with 9 bases in the middle. The CDR3 extends over 12 amino acids. As DNA, the CDR3 is TGCAGTGCTAGCGGAAATCTCTACGAGCAGTACTTC. Its translation is CSASGNLYEQYF.

This sequence joins TRBV27 and TRBJ2-7; TRBD2 matches at 7 bases. V shed 6 bases, J shed 3 bases, and the junction held 5 bases outside the gene matches. Germline CDR1 MNHEY, CDR2 SMNVEV (reference sequence). The CDR3 is made up of 13 amino acids. The CDR3, as DNA: TGTGCCAGCAGACCACGGACTAGCTACGAGCAGTACTTC. Its protein is CASRPRTSYEQYF.

A few counts support this clonotype. V gene TRBV7-3 combines with J gene TRBJ2-7; 8 nucleotides match TRBD1. Trimming at V came to 4 bases and at J to 2 bases, leaving 7 bases not matched to a gene. This CDR3 is 15 amino acids long. Germline CDR1 is SGHTA and CDR2 is FQGTGA. This CDR3 is CASSSPDRGAYEQYF. For the CDR3, the DNA is TGTGCCAGCAGCTCGCCCGACAGGGGCGCCTACGAGCAGTACTTC.

The table lists this clonotype with a few counts. This chain links TRBV9 with TRBJ2-5; D may be TRBD2 (6 bases). This CDR3 region has 16 residues. V was clipped by 4 bases and J by 2 bases, with 18 bases between them. Germline V lookup: CDR1 SGDLS, CDR2 YYNGEE. The CDR3 DNA follows: TGTGCCAGCAGCCTACAGACTAGTATCGCTCAAGAGACCCAGTACTTC. Its translation: CASSLQTSIAQETQYF.

The V call is TRBV6-6, the J call TRBJ2-5, with D possibly matching TRBD1 (6 bases). The J call could be wrong; TRBJ2-7 is a better fit for the DNA end. This CDR3 is 12 amino acids long. From germline, CDR1 is MNHNY and CDR2 SVGAGI (reference sequence). The chain's CDR3 is CASSYEGDEQYF. The CDR3, as DNA: TGTGCCAGCAGTTACGAGGGGGACGAGCAGTACTTC.

The V gene is TRBV20-1, the J gene TRBJ2-7, with 11 nucleotides matching TRBD2. V gave up 3 bases and J gave up 2 bases; unmatched junction bases: 6. Germline V CDR1 and CDR2: DFQATT, SNEGSKA (reference sequence). This CDR3 is 15 amino acids long. The CDR3 DNA follows: TGCAGTGCTAGTGCGCCGGGACTAGCGGCCTACGAGCAGTACTTC. This codes for CSASAPGLAAYEQYF.

The CDR3 bases are TGTGCCAGCAGCTTGGCCTGGGCGCTGGCAGTTGGGAAGCAGTTCTTC. The encoded protein is CASSLAWALAVGKQFF. The chain links TRBV5-5 to TRBJ2-1, with D unresolved. The germline V and J ends were trimmed by 0 bases and 11 bases, with 21 bases remaining between them. CDR3 size: 16 residues. CDR1 is SGHKS, CDR2 YYEKEE, per germline (reference sequence). Variable domain in full (rest from reference TRBV5-5 and TRBJ2-1): DAGVTQSPTHLIKTRGQQVTLRCSPISGHKSVSWYQQVLGQGPQFIFQYYEKEERGRGNFPDRFSARQFPNYSSELNVNALLLGDSALYLCASSLAWALAVGKQFFGPGTRLTVL.

This clonotype came up a few times. V is TRBV7-2 and J is TRBJ2-6, with D possibly being TRBD1 or TRBD2 (5 bases each). Trimming stripped 4 bases from V and 0 bases from J, with 16 bases between. This CDR3 is 18 amino acids long. Looked up from germline, CDR1 is SGHTA and CDR2 is FQGNSA. The CDR3 coding sequence is TGTGCCAGCAGCTATTCGGGGTTGGGGCTCTCTGGGGCCAACGTCCTGACTTTC. The encoded protein is CASSYSGLGLSGANVLTF.

This chain links TRBV7-2 with TRBJ2-7; D possibly corresponds to TRBD1 (5 bases). Trimming removed 3 bases at V and 5 bases at J, with 11 bases between. The CDR3 covers 13 residues. Germline lookup yields CDR1 SGHTA and CDR2 FQGNSA. This chain's CDR3 is CASSFRAGNEQYF. The DNA for the CDR3 is TGTGCCAGCAGCTTTAGGGCAGGGAACGAGCAGTACTTC.